The 18 T cell receptor beta chains reported below all come from one sample, sequenced in a study of CD8+ T cells in alopecia areata. RNA was isolated and reverse transcribed to cDNA, the sequencing template. The data were produced by immunoSEQ multiplex PCR, yet TCRdb's version contains in-frame clones alone and is incomplete. Seen here are 170,000 or so clones, roughly 59% observed once, and the top ten hold 1.7%. The starting material was CD4+ T cells sorted from blood, obtained at week 0. All receptors derive from a human donor with alopecia areata.

The chain employs TRBV29-1 and TRBJ2-1, with 8 bases lining up with TRBD2. The germline CDR1 and CDR2 sequences are SQVTM and ANQGSEA. The CDR3 is 12 amino acids. Unmatched junction bases numbered 5, after V lost 5 bases and J lost 8 bases. Written as DNA, the CDR3 is TGCAGCGTTCGGGGGGGTTGGTATGAGCAGTTCTTC. Protein product: CSVRGGWYEQFF.

This chain joins TRBV9 and TRBJ2-5; D call uncertain. The CDR3 is 12 residues long. CDR1 and CDR2 (germline): SGDLS, YYNGEE. V lost 7 bases and J lost 0, with 7 bases in between. The CDR3 region has the DNA TGTGCCAGCGGACGAAACCAAGAGACCCAGTACTTC. Amino acid sequence: CASGRNQETQYF.

This sequence joins TRBV9 and TRBJ2-1; the match to TRBD2 covers 8 bases. J gave up 2 bases and V 3 bases, and 4 bases lay outside the gene matches. Germline V gives CDR1 SGDLS, CDR2 YYNGEE. This CDR3 comprises 15 residues. The CDR3: CASSGSGNPYNEQFF. The CDR3 bases are TGTGCCAGCAGCGGTAGCGGGAACCCCTACAATGAGCAGTTCTTC. Full variable domain (outside the CDR3, taken from reference TRBV9 and TRBJ2-1): DSGVTQTPKHLITATGQRVTLRCSPRSGDLSVYWYQQSLDQGLQFLIQYYNGEERAKGNILERFSAQQFPDLHSELNLSSLELGDSALYFCASSGSGNPYNEQFFGPGTRLTVL.

The rearrangement links TRBV30 to TRBJ1-6, with 8 positions matching TRBD1. The V segment lost 2 bases and the J segment 10 bases; nucleotides outside the gene matches: 4. The CDR3 extends over 13 amino acids. Germline CDR1 reads GTSNPN; CDR2 reads SVGIG (reference sequence). The CDR3: CAWSTRQGSPLHF. The CDR3, as DNA: TGTGCCTGGAGTACGAGACAGGGGTCACCCCTCCACTTT.

The rearrangement joins TRBV5-1 to TRBJ1-2; 7 nucleotides align to TRBD1. This CDR3 region has 15 residues. The trim removed 5 bases at V and 2 bases at J, leaving 9 bases unmatched. Germline V gives CDR1 SGHRS, CDR2 YFSETQ. The CDR3 reads CASRGTGEFNYGYTF. CDR3 coding DNA: TGCGCCAGCAGGGGAACAGGGGAGTTCAACTATGGCTACACCTTC.

The genes are TRBV29-1 and TRBJ2-1; possible D gene TRBD1, 5 bases. The CDR3 runs 17 residues. The germline CDR1 and CDR2 sequences are SQVTM and ANQGSEA. V gave up 6 bases and J gave up 6 bases, with 27 bases separating them. The CDR3 DNA reads as TGCAGCGTCATGGCGCCGAGTGGGCAGGGAAAGAGCAATGAGCAGTTCTTC. This gives the protein CSVMAPSGQGKSNEQFF.

The rearrangement uses TRBV30 and TRBJ1-2, with TRBD1 as a possible D gene (6 bases). The CDR3 sequence is 11 residues long. V was pared by 5 bases and J by 7 bases, with 11 bases between. Germline V gene data show CDR1 as GTSNPN and CDR2 as SVGIG (reference sequence). For the CDR3, the DNA is TGTGCCTGGCTGGGGGCGGTTGGCTACACCTTC. Protein sequence: CAWLGAVGYTF.

This chain joins TRBV9 and TRBJ1-2; D is unresolved. This CDR3 region has 13 residues. V was trimmed by 2 bases and J by 4 bases, leaving 9 bases between them. CDR1 is SGDLS and CDR2 is YYNGEE in the germline V gene. Here the CDR3 DNA reads TGTGCCAGCAGCGTTCGGGGTACCTATGGCTACACCTTC. Translating it yields CASSVRGTYGYTF.

The CDR3 reads CATSSLGDQPQHF. The DNA of the CDR3 is TGTGCCACCAGCAGTTTGGGGGATCAGCCCCAGCATTTT. This chain links TRBV15 with TRBJ1-5; the D gene is possibly TRBD1 (5 bases). Per the germline V gene, CDR1 is LNHNV and CDR2 is YYDKDF (reference sequence). This CDR3 has 13 residues. Deletions cut 3 bases from V and 5 bases from J, with 8 bases between.

This clone was detected a few times. The chain couples TRBV25-1 to TRBJ2-5, with a weak D call TRBD2 (6 bases). The CDR3 is 14 amino acids. Trimming removed 4 bases at V and 2 bases at J, with 11 bases between. From germline, CDR1 is MGHDK and CDR2 SYGVNS. CDR3 region: CASSARAGQETQYF. The CDR3 DNA follows: TGTGCCAGCAGTGCTCGGGCGGGACAAGAGACCCAGTACTTC.

The gene calls are TRBV25-1 and TRBJ1-1, with D unresolved. This CDR3 contains 13 residues. V dropped 5 bases and J dropped 5 bases, with 12 bases sitting between them. The germline V gene has CDR1 MGHDK and CDR2 SYGVNS. In DNA form, the CDR3 reads TGTGCCAGCAGTACCCCGCCCGGGACTGAAGCTTTCTTT. Translating gives CASSTPPGTEAFF.

V usage is TRBV5-6 and J usage is TRBJ1-2; no definite D call. CDR1 SGHDT and CDR2 YYEEEE come from the germline V gene. The ends were cut back, 4 bases at V and 3 bases at J, with 7 bases in the middle. CDR3 size: 12 residues. DNA for the CDR3: TGTGCCAGCAGCAGAGGAGACTATGGCTACACCTTC. Translating it yields CASSRGDYGYTF.

The gene calls are TRBV27 and TRBJ1-6; no clear D gene. CDR1 is MNHEY and CDR2 is SMNVEV in the germline V gene (reference sequence). V shed 3 bases and J shed 6 bases, with 9 bases lying between them. The CDR3 runs to 14 residues. This CDR3 reads CASSLRRLNSPLHF. The CDR3 DNA follows: TGTGCCAGCAGTTTGCGCAGACTTAATTCACCCCTCCACTTT.

V and J are TRBV9 and TRBJ2-3; D unclear. Between the trimmed V and J ends, which lost 3 bases and 0 bases, there was a span of 8 bases. CDR1 and CDR2 from the germline V gene are SGDLS and YYNGEE. The CDR3 runs 14 residues. CDR3 coding DNA: TGTGCCAGCAGCGAGGGCTCTAGCACAGATACGCAGTATTTT. Its protein product is CASSEGSSTDTQYF.

This clone has more than one count but fewer than ten. The V call is TRBV20-1, the J call TRBJ2-3; D remains ambiguous. V dropped 1 base and J dropped 2 bases, with 1 base sitting between them. Germline CDR1 DFQATT, CDR2 SNEGSKA (reference sequence). The CDR3 totals 11 residues. The CDR3 DNA follows: TGCAGTGCTAGAGCCACAGATACGCAGTATTTT. Translation gives CSARATDTQYF.

In DNA form, the CDR3 reads TGTGCCAGCAGCCAACAGGGAGCTATGAACACTGAAGCTTTCTTT. It translates to CASSQQGAMNTEAFF. The genes are TRBV6-5 and TRBJ1-1; D may be TRBD1 (6 bases). The germline gives CDR1 MNHEY, CDR2 SVGAGI. Trimming removed 6 bases at V and 0 bases at J, with 14 bases between. The CDR3 contains 15 residues.

The rearrangement links TRBV20-1 to TRBJ2-7; D gene uncertain. With 6 bases removed from V and 6 bases from J, the gap between germline ends came to 12 bases. CDR3 length: 11 residues. The germline V gene encodes CDR1 DFQATT and CDR2 SNEGSKA (reference sequence). CDR3 residues: CSAQNPAEQYF. The DNA of the CDR3 is TGCAGTGCCCAAAACCCCGCCGAGCAGTACTTC.

This clone was observed a handful of times. The V and J genes are TRBV2 and TRBJ1-6; D unresolved. Trimming pared 6 bases from V and 10 bases from J, leaving 16 bases between. The germline CDR1 and CDR2 sequences are SNHLY and FYNNEI. The CDR3 has 14 residues. In DNA form, the CDR3 reads TGTGCCAGCAGGATACAGAGCGCCAGATCACCCCTCCACTTT. Protein: CASRIQSARSPLHF.